This T cell receptor (beta chain) appears in the sequencing data of a study of radiation and T cells in renal cell carcinoma. At the level of the study: Nephrectomy followed 15 Gy stereotactic body radiation by 4 weeks. Overall study results and limits: Pretreatment tumor biopsies were lacking, so baseline clonotypes are unknown. From baseline, blood top tumor clonotypes peaked at 2 weeks post-radiation.

Sequencing was performed with immunoSEQ multiplex PCR; in TCRdb, only in-frame clones are kept and a portion is missing. The sample has around 75,000 clones, roughly 82% seen once. This clone was found once. The antigen is unknown. CDR3 size: 17 residues. Germline loops: CDR1 ENHRY, CDR2 SYGVKD. Germline trimming cut 0 bases from V and 3 bases from J; bases unmatched to any gene: 11. As to time point: blood 2 weeks post-SBRT. Treatment reported: 15 Gy SBRT to primary tumor, nephrectomy 4 weeks later. Serial blood draws occurred at baseline and 2 and 4 weeks post-SBRT. The material sequenced was blood, taken from a patient whose treatment included radiotherapy and nephrectomy. This TCR was sampled from a man aged 55 to 70 with renal cell carcinoma. The rearrangement joins TRBV10-3 to TRBJ2-7; 7 positions agree with TRBD2. The CDR3 spells CAISESNLGTIYYEQYF. CDR3 bases: TGTGCCATCAGTGAGTCGAATTTGGGGACTATCTACTACGAGCAGTACTTC.